Each of the 8 T cell receptor beta chains below was sequenced from the same sample in a study of T cell responses to AZD1222 COVID-19 vaccine. Sequencing was performed with immunoSEQ multiplex PCR; in TCRdb, only in-frame clones are kept and a portion is missing. The table includes some 180,000 clones, approximately 91% detected once. This sample comprised peripheral blood, obtained 28 days after the second AZD1222 dose. These receptors came from an adult who received the AZD1222 COVID-19 vaccine.

The V call is TRBV2, the J call TRBJ2-3; tentative D call: TRBD1 (5 bases). V lost 9 bases to trimming and J lost 4 bases, with 17 bases between them. The germline V gene has CDR1 SNHLY and CDR2 FYNNEI. CDR3 length equals 14 residues. The CDR3 coding sequence is TGTGCCAGGGGGCCTATGGGAAGCGCAGATACGCAGTATTTT. It codes for CARGPMGSADTQYF.

The V and J genes are TRBV3-1 (or the pseudogene TRBV3-2) and TRBJ1-4; 9 bases match TRBD1. Germline V gene sequence: CDR1 LGHDT, CDR2 YNNKEL (reference sequence). The CDR3 has 15 amino acids. The ends lost 3 bases at V and 7 bases at J; junction bases unmatched: 6. CDR3 coding DNA: TGTGCCAGCAGCCATAAGGGACAGGGCCGTGAAAAACTGTTTTTT. This translates into CASSHKGQGREKLFF.

The genes are TRBV5-1 and TRBJ2-3; D gene unclear. This CDR3 has 13 amino acids. CDR1 and CDR2 from the germline V gene are SGHRS and YFSETQ. V lost 0 bases and J lost 5, with 7 bases in between. CDR3 nucleotide sequence: TGCGCCAGCAGCTTGGTGTACGGAGATACGCAGTATTTT. It yields the protein CASSLVYGDTQYF.

The rearrangement joins TRBV4-2 to TRBJ1-1; the D is unclear. The V and J ends lost 1 base and 1 base respectively, with 7 bases between them. The CDR3 extends over 14 amino acids. Per the germline V gene, CDR1 is LGHNA and CDR2 is YNFKEQ. The CDR3 DNA reads as TGTGCCAGCAGCCAAGCCATGGGGAACACTGAAGCTTTCTTT. It codes for CASSQAMGNTEAFF.

The rearrangement joins TRBV18 to TRBJ2-3; D might be TRBD1 (5 bases). Germline V gives CDR1 KGHSH, CDR2 LQKENI. The CDR3 loop spans 13 amino acids. V was shortened by 4 bases and J by 4 bases, with 9 bases between the two germline ends. DNA of the CDR3: TGTGCCAGCTCACTTACAGGTGCAGATACGCAGTATTTT. Translating gives CASSLTGADTQYF.

V is TRBV2 and J is TRBJ2-5, with D perhaps matching TRBD1 or TRBD2 (6 bases each). The CDR3 contains 13 residues. The V end lost 6 bases, the J end lost 5 bases, and 13 bases lay between the germline ends. In germline, CDR1 is SNHLY, CDR2 FYNNEI. This chain's CDR3 is CASRGGPGETQYF. DNA for the CDR3: TGTGCCAGCAGAGGGGGGCCAGGGGAGACCCAGTACTTC.

CDR3 DNA: TGCGCCAGCAGCCGCTCAAGCGGGAGGGGCTCCGGGGAGCTGTTTTTT. It yields the protein CASSRSSGRGSGELFF. The genes are TRBV4-1 and TRBJ2-2; TRBD2 agrees at 10 bases. The CDR3 is 16 amino acids. With V trimmed by 4 bases and J by 6 bases, 8 bases remained unmatched. The V gene's germline CDR1 is MGHRA and CDR2 YSYEKL.

The rearrangement links TRBV5-1 to TRBJ1-6; no clear D. The CDR3 extends over 15 amino acids. V was trimmed by 3 bases and J by 15 bases, leaving 22 bases between them. Germline-derived CDR1 and CDR2 are SGHRS and YFSETQ. The CDR3: CASSSEHSSRGLLHF. For the CDR3, the DNA is TGCGCCAGCAGCTCGGAACATAGTTCCAGAGGTCTCCTCCACTTT.